The rows below give T cell receptor beta chains drawn from one sample of a study of cytomegalovirus exposure and HLA in healthy donors. Assay used: immunoSEQ multiplex PCR; TCRdb lists only in-frame clones, some missing. The sample has 100,000 to 150,000 clones; 17% are singletons. Specimen: PBMCs. The receptors were sampled from a female donor in good health and CMV-seropositive. Each CDR3 is given with its conserved first and last residue. The D gene is left open where the match is weak. Expanded clones get a size class; other rows say once, few or many, or leave the size out.

- TRBJ1-2 TRBV6-5 few TGTGCCAGCAGTACTAAAGACAGGCCCTATGGCTACACCTTC CASSTKDRPYGYTF
TRBD1 TRBJ1-1 TRBV10-3 - TGTGCCATCAGTACCCCCGGGACAGGGGGCGGAGGTACTGAAGCTTTCTTT CAISTPGTGGGGTEAFF
- TRBJ1-1 TRBV6-7 few TGTGCCAGCAGTTACACCCCGGGCACTGAAGCTTTCTTT CASSYTPGTEAFF
TRBD2 TRBJ2-1 TRBV4-2 few TGTGCCAGCAGCCGCGGACTAGCGGGGGGCCACGAGCAGTTCTTC CASSRGLAGGHEQFF
TRBD1 TRBJ2-1 TRBV7-9 - TGTGCCAGCAGCCATCCGACCGGGACAGGACTCTACAATGAGCAGTTCTTC CASSHPTGTGLYNEQFF
TRBD2 TRBJ2-3 TRBV30 few TGTGCCTGGAGTGTAAGCGGGGGGAGCACAGATACGCAGTATTTT CAWSVSGGSTDTQYF
TRBD2 TRBJ2-1 TRBV7-9 few TGTGCCAGCAGTTCCCCCGAAGCCGGGACTAGCGGAGACAATGAGCAGTTCTTC CASSSPEAGTSGDNEQFF
- TRBJ1-1 TRBV19 few TGTGCCAGTAGTATTAGGACAGCCCTCTCGGCTTTCTTT CASSIRTALSAFF
- TRBJ1-2 TRBV6-1 - TGTGCCAGCAGTGAACTGAGAGGCGAGTATGGCTACACCTTC CASSELRGEYGYTF
- TRBJ2-1 TRBV4-2 - TGTGCCAGCAGCCAAGATGGGGGGAGCGGGCGCCTGAGCTCCTACAATGAGCAGTTCTTC CASSQDGGSGRLSSYNEQFF
- TRBJ2-6 TRBV5-8 - TGTGCCAGCAGCTTGGCGAGCTCTGGGGCCAACGTCCTGACTTTC CASSLASSGANVLTF
- TRBJ2-4 TRBV5-6 - TGTGCCAGCAGCTTGTCAGGGATCTCAAACATTCAGTACTTC CASSLSGISNIQYF
TRBD1 TRBJ1-6 TRBV19 - TGTGCCAGTAGTATAGCTCATCCAGGGGGCTGGAATTCACCCCTCCACTTT CASSIAHPGGWNSPLHF
- TRBJ1-5 TRBV28 - TGTGCCAGCCGCCGGGGAGGGGATAGCAATCAGCCCCAGCATTTT CASRRGGDSNQPQHF
TRBD2 TRBJ2-7 TRBV28 - TGTGCCAGCAGTTTGACTAGCGGGAGGAAGAGCTACGAGCAGTACTTC CASSLTSGRKSYEQYF
TRBD2 TRBJ2-7 TRBV7-6 - TGTGCCAGCAGCCCAGGACTAGCGAGTTACTACGAGCAGTACTTC CASSPGLASYYEQYF
- TRBJ1-5 TRBV28 - TGTGCCAGCAGTCCTCTTTCCCGGTCCCAGCATTTT CASSPLSRSQHF
TRBD1 TRBJ2-3 TRBV9 - TGTGCCAGTAGTGACAGGGCCGATACGCAGTATTTT CASSDRADTQYF
- TRBJ1-2 TRBV7-6 - TGTGCCAGCAGCTTACGGGGGGATGGCTACACCTTC CASSLRGDGYTF
TRBD1 TRBJ1-2 TRBV28 - TGTGCCAGCAGTCTAGGACAGGGGTATGGCTACACCTTC CASSLGQGYGYTF
- TRBJ1-4 TRBV4-2 few TGTGCCAGCAGCCACGATGGGTTTCAGGGTAATGAAAAACTGTTTTTT CASSHDGFQGNEKLFF
TRBD1 TRBJ2-7 TRBV27 - TGTGCCAGCAGTCCTCTGGGACAGGTGAACTACGAGCAGTACTTC CASSPLGQVNYEQYF
- TRBJ1-2 TRBV4-3 - TGCGCCAGCAGCCAACGGACAGATTATGGCTACACCTTC CASSQRTDYGYTF
- TRBJ2-7 TRBV15 few TGTGCCACCAGCAGAGTGTTAGGGGGTTGGTACGAGCAGTACTTC CATSRVLGGWYEQYF
TRBD1 TRBJ2-2 TRBV7-2 - TGTGCCAGCAGCCCGGACAGGGGGTATGGCGGGGAGCTGTTTTTT CASSPDRGYGGELFF
- TRBJ1-5 TRBV19 - TGTGCCAGTATTCTATTTCATCAGGATAGCAATCAGCCCCAGCATTTT CASILFHQDSNQPQHF
- TRBJ2-1 TRBV6-5 few TGTGCCGCAACCAGACCGGGGAGCTCCTACAATGAGCAGTTCTTC CAATRPGSSYNEQFF
- TRBJ1-1 TRBV9 - TGTGCCAGCAGCGTAGGGCAGGGGAGTTGGACTGAAGCTTTCTTT CASSVGQGSWTEAFF
- TRBJ1-4 TRBV4-2 - TGTGCCAGCAGCCAAGAAGTCCGGGGTACTAATGAAAAACTGTTTTTT CASSQEVRGTNEKLFF
- TRBJ2-5 TRBV2 - TGTGCCAGCAGGAAACCGGGTCTTAGTACGGGAGAGACCCAGTACTTC CASRKPGLSTGETQYF
TRBD2 TRBJ2-2 TRBV6-6 few TGTGCCAGCAGTCCTCCGGGACTAACCACCGGGGAGCTGTTTTTT CASSPPGLTTGELFF
- TRBJ2-3 TRBV4-1 few TGCGCCTGCGGAGCGTTTGGCTTGGATACGCAGTATTTT CACGAFGLDTQYF
- TRBJ1-5 TRBV15 few TGTGCCGCAGGTCCGGGGAGCAATCAGCCCCAGCATTTT CAAGPGSNQPQHF
TRBD1 TRBJ2-2 TRBV13 few TGTGCCAGCAGCGCCGGGACAGGGGGCGCTTACGGGGAGCTGTTTTTT CASSAGTGGAYGELFF
- TRBJ1-1 TRBV19 - TGTGCCAGTAGTATAGCCTCGAACACTGAAGCTTTCTTT CASSIASNTEAFF
TRBD1 TRBJ2-1 TRBV13 - TGTGCCAGCAGCGGTTGGGACAGGGGAAATGAGCAGTTCTTC CASSGWDRGNEQFF
TRBD1 TRBJ1-1 TRBV28 few TGTGCCAGCAGTCTCACTCGGGGACAGGGTGAAGCTTTCTTT CASSLTRGQGEAFF
TRBD1 TRBJ2-2 TRBV4-1 few TGCGCCAGCAGCTATCACAGGGGAGAGTATGGCGGGGAGCTGTTTTTT CASSYHRGEYGGELFF
TRBD2 TRBJ2-7 TRBV6-1 few TGTGCCAGCAGTGAGGGGGGGTACGCGGACGAGCAGTACTTC CASSEGGYADEQYF
- TRBJ1-3 TRBV10-2 - TGCGCCAGCAGTGACAGGGCCTGGTCCTCTGGAAACACCATATATTTT CASSDRAWSSGNTIYF
- TRBJ1-1 TRBV6-5 - TGTGCCAGCAGTTACAGCAGGGGGAACACTGAAGCTTTCTTT CASSYSRGNTEAFF
TRBD1 TRBJ2-3 TRBV7-2 - TGTGCCAGCAGCGCCCAGCTGGGACAGGGCACAGATACGCAGTATTTT CASSAQLGQGTDTQYF
TRBD1 TRBJ2-7 TRBV28 few TGTGCCAGCAGTTTGTCAACAGGGGGCGTCTACGAGCAGTACTTC CASSLSTGGVYEQYF
- TRBJ1-4 TRBV29-1 - TGCAGCGGGAGACAGACCGCAACTAATGAAAAACTGTTTTTT CSGRQTATNEKLFF
- TRBJ1-1 TRBV4-1 - TGCGCCAGCAGCCAGCGCGGGGGAGGGATGAACACTGAAGCTTTCTTT CASSQRGGGMNTEAFF
- TRBJ1-3 TRBV4-1 few TGCGCCAGCAGCCAAGAAGGAGGGGTTTCTGGAAACACCATATATTTT CASSQEGGVSGNTIYF
- TRBJ1-2 TRBV28 few TGTGCCAGCAGTTACAGGGATGGCTACACCTTC CASSYRDGYTF
- TRBJ1-2 TRBV4-3 - TGCGCCAGCAGCCAAGATCTGGGGGGATGGAATGGCTACACCTTC CASSQDLGGWNGYTF
- TRBJ1-1 TRBV6-5 - TGTGCCAGCAGTTACGATTGGACACTCATGAACACTGAAGCTTTCTTT CASSYDWTLMNTEAFF
- TRBJ1-6 TRBV5-6 few TGTGCCAGCAGCTTGGGGCTCCTTAATTCACCCCTCCACTTT CASSLGLLNSPLHF
- TRBJ2-5 TRBV29-1 - TGCAGCGTCGCGGGCGGGCCGGACCAAGAGACCCAGTACTTC CSVAGGPDQETQYF
TRBD1 TRBJ1-1 TRBV4-3 few TGCGCCAGCAGCCGGCTGACCGGGACAGAGAACACTGAAGCTTTCTTT CASSRLTGTENTEAFF